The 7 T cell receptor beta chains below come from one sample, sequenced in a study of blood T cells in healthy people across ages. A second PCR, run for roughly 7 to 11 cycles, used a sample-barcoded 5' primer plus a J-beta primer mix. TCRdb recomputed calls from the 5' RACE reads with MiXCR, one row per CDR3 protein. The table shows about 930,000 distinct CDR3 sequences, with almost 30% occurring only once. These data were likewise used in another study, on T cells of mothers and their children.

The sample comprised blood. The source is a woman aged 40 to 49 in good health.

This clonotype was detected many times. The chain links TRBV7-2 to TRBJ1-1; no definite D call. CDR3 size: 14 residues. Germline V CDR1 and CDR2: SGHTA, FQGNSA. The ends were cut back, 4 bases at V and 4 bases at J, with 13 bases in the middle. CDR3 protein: CASSSVGGTTEAFF. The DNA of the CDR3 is TGTGCCAGCAGCTCCGTGGGAGGCACCACTGAAGCTTTCTTT.

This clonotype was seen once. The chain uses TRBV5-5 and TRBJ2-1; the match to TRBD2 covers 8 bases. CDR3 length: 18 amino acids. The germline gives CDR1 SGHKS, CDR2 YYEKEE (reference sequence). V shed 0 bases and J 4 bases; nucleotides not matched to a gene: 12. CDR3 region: CASSLEFQAGELYNEQFF. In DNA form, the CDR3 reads TGTGCCAGCAGCTTGGAGTTTCAAGCGGGGGAACTATACAATGAGCAGTTCTTC. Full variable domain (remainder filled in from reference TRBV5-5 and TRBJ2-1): DAGVTQSPTHLIKTRGQQVTLRCSPISGHKSVSWYQQVLGQGPQFIFQYYEKEERGRGNFPDRFSARQFPNYSSELNVNALLLGDSALYLCASSLEFQAGELYNEQFFGPGTRLTVL.

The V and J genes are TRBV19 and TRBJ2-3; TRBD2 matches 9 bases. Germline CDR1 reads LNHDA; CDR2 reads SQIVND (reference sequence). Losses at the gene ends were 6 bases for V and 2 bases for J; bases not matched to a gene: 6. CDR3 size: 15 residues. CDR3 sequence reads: CASSTSGGLTDTQYF. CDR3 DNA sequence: TGTGCCAGTAGCACGAGCGGGGGGCTCACAGATACGCAGTATTTT.

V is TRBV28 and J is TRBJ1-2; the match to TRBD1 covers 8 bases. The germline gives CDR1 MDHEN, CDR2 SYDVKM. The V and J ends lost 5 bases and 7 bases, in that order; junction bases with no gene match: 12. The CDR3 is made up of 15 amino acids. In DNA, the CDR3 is TGTGCCAGCAGTCCGGATCAAATGACAGGGGTTGGCTACACCTTC. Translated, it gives CASSPDQMTGVGYTF.

The CDR3 DNA reads as TGTGCCAGCAGCTTTTTACAGGGTAAAAACATTCAGTACTTC. The encoded protein is CASSFLQGKNIQYF. This chain links TRBV7-2 with TRBJ2-4, with D tentatively TRBD1 (6 bases). The germline V and J ends were trimmed by 3 bases and 4 bases, with 10 bases remaining between them. The germline V gene encodes CDR1 SGHTA and CDR2 FQGNSA. This CDR3 has 14 amino acids.

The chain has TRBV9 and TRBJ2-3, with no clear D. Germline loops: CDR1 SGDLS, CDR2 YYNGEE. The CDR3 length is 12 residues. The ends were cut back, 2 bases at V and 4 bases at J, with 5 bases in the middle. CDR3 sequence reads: CASSVTADTQYF. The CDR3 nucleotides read TGTGCCAGCAGCGTGACTGCAGATACGCAGTATTTT.

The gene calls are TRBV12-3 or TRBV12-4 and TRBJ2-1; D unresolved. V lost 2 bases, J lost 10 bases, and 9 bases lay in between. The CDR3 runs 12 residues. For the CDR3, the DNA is TGTGCCAGCAGTTTATGGGAAGGCGAGCAGTTCTTC. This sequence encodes CASSLWEGEQFF.